This T cell receptor (beta chain) emerged from a study of CD8 T cells in Susac syndrome. RNA, at about 0.45 to 1 ug, was reverse transcribed with random hexamers. TCRdb reprocessed the immunoSEQ multiplex PCR reads via MiXCR and lists one record per CDR3 protein. The profile shows about 190,000 distinct CDR3 sequences, 85% to 95% of them singletons. This CDR3 contains 13 residues. The V end lost 5 bases, the J end lost 4 bases, and 11 bases lay between the germline ends. The germline V gene has CDR1 SGHAT and CDR2 FQNNGV. General study results and limits: That the number of individuals in its TCR sequencing and HLA analysis was relatively small was acknowledged by the study.

Notes on this clonotype: Its antigen remains unknown.

Sequences were obtained from CD8+ T cells from PBMCs. This rearrangement joins TRBV11-2 to TRBJ2-5; D may correspond to TRBD1 or TRBD2 (5 bases each). The origin of this receptor is a human donor with Susac syndrome. CDR3 residues: CASSPYGGETQYF. CDR3 bases: TGTGCCAGCAGCCCATATGGGGGAGAGACCCAGTACTTC.